These 18 T cell receptor beta chains were all obtained from the same sample, sequenced in a study of T cell responses to AZD1222 COVID-19 vaccine (dated by TCRdb to the early 2020s). This specimen's time point label, per the study, means: about 28 days (+/-7) after the second vaccine dose. Receptors were amplified or captured by the immunoSEQ multiplex PCR assay. Held by TCRdb, this immuneACCESS table contains in-frame sequences only and omits some clones. Under half of the omission traces to an unresolved V gene where checked; the cause of the rest is unknown. The sample table records just under 150,000 clones; just over 85% of these occur just once. The ten most abundant clones make up less than 6% of the sample. Sequences were derived from peripheral blood, sampled 28 days after the second AZD1222 dose. The source is an adult who received the AZD1222 COVID-19 vaccine.

V and J are TRBV5-1 and TRBJ2-5, with 9 bases fitting TRBD2. CDR3 length equals 17 residues. J gave up 5 bases and V 0 bases, and 11 bases lay outside the gene matches. CDR1 is SGHRS and CDR2 is YFSETQ in the germline V gene. The CDR3 is CASSLEPAGGFAETQYF. DNA of the CDR3: TGCGCCAGCAGCTTGGAGCCAGCGGGGGGTTTCGCGGAGACCCAGTACTTC. Drawing the rest from reference TRBV5-1 and TRBJ2-5, the complete variable domain is KAGVTQTPRYLIKTRGQQVTLSCSPISGHRSVSWYQQTPGQGLQFLFEYFSETQRNKGNFPGRFSGRQFSNSRSEMNVSTLELGDSALYLCASSLEPAGGFAETQYFGPGTRLLVL.

This clone was counted a few times. V is TRBV15 and J is TRBJ2-7; the match to TRBD1 covers 7 bases. The germline CDR1 and CDR2 sequences are LNHNV and YYDKDF (reference sequence). V was clipped by 0 bases and J by 0 bases; unmatched bases: 5. The CDR3 totals 16 residues. Written as DNA, the CDR3 is TGTGCCACCAGCAGAGATATAGGGACAGCCTCCTACGAGCAGTACTTC. It encodes CATSRDIGTASYEQYF.

This rearrangement joins TRBV12-3 or TRBV12-4 to TRBJ2-3; D possibly corresponds to TRBD2 (5 bases). The ends were cut back, 6 bases at V and 6 bases at J, with 10 bases in the middle. This CDR3 region has 12 residues. The CDR3 region has the DNA TGTGCCAGCAGCGAAACTAGGGATACGCAGTATTTT. This encodes CASSETRDTQYF.

The CDR3 region is CASSPGLGSSYNEQFF. The CDR3 bases are TGCGCCAGCAGCCCGGGACTAGGTAGCTCCTACAATGAGCAGTTCTTC. The V call is TRBV5-1, the J call TRBJ2-1, with 8 bases aligning to TRBD2. Germline V lookup: CDR1 SGHRS, CDR2 YFSETQ. J gave up 0 bases and V 4 bases, and 6 bases lay outside the gene matches. This CDR3 is built from 16 residues.

This rearrangement joins TRBV11-2 to TRBJ1-1; TRBD1 is a possible D gene (6 bases). Trimming took off 1 base at V and 1 base at J, with 16 bases between the two ends. This CDR3 comprises 17 residues. Germline values: CDR1 SGHAT, CDR2 FQNNGV. The CDR3 coding sequence is TGTGCCAGCAGCTTAGCCTGGGGCAGGGGTGGGAACACTGAAGCTTTCTTT. Protein: CASSLAWGRGGNTEAFF.

The chain's CDR3 is CASGLTGNTEAFF. CDR3 in DNA: TGTGCCAGCGGGTTGACAGGGAACACTGAAGCTTTCTTT. The chain is built from TRBV9 and TRBJ1-1; D possibly corresponds to TRBD1 (6 bases). Germline CDR1 reads SGDLS; CDR2 reads YYNGEE. V lost 7 bases and J lost 1, with 11 bases in between. The CDR3 loop spans 13 amino acids.

The chain joins TRBV19 to TRBJ2-5, with TRBD1 identical over 9 bases. The germline V gene encodes CDR1 LNHDA and CDR2 SQIVND (reference sequence). J gave up 5 bases and V 4 bases, and 8 bases lay outside the gene matches. The CDR3 is 15 residues long. CDR3 DNA: TGTGCCAGTAGTAACACAGGGGGCAGACTGGAGACCCAGTACTTC. Translating gives CASSNTGGRLETQYF.

The rearrangement joins TRBV7-9 to TRBJ1-2, with D unclear. Looked up from germline, CDR1 is SEHNR and CDR2 is FQNEAQ (reference sequence). Trimming left V 0 bases short and J 4 bases short, with 9 bases between. The CDR3 spans 14 residues. Written as DNA, the CDR3 is TGTGCCAGCAGCTTAGCGGTCGTTTTCTATGGCTACACCTTC. As protein: CASSLAVVFYGYTF.

This sequence joins TRBV5-1 and TRBJ1-1; D perhaps matches TRBD1 (5 bases). The CDR3 covers 14 residues. Germline-derived CDR1 and CDR2 are SGHRS and YFSETQ. V lost 0 bases, J lost 3 bases, and 9 bases lay in between. This chain's CDR3 is CASSLAPGDTEAFF. The CDR3, as DNA: TGCGCCAGCAGCTTGGCCCCGGGGGACACTGAAGCTTTCTTT.

The chain employs TRBV15 and TRBJ2-5; no reliable D call. V was shortened by 5 bases and J by 0 bases, with 13 bases between the two germline ends. Germline assignment: CDR1 LNHNV and CDR2 YYDKDF (reference sequence). The CDR3 extends over 15 amino acids. The CDR3 nucleotides read TGTGCCACCAGCCGCCCCTCGGAGTACCAAGAGACCCAGTACTTC. This encodes CATSRPSEYQETQYF.

This chain connects TRBV7-2 to TRBJ2-1; no clear D. Germline loops: CDR1 SGHTA, CDR2 FQGNSA. The CDR3 is made up of 12 amino acids. V dropped 4 bases and J dropped 10 bases, with 11 bases sitting between them. Written as DNA, the CDR3 is TGTGCCAGCAGCTACCCTCTCTTAGAGCAGTTCTTC. The encoded protein is CASSYPLLEQFF. The complete variable domain, with remaining parts taken from reference TRBV7-2 and TRBJ2-1, reads GAGVSQSPSNKVTEKGKDVELRCDPISGHTALYWYRQSLGQGLEFLIYFQGNSAPDKSGLPSDRFSAERTGGSVSTLTIQRTQQEDSAVYLCASSYPLLEQFFGPGTRLTVL.

The chain joins TRBV6-5 to TRBJ2-7; the match to TRBD2 covers 15 bases. This CDR3 region has 15 residues. With V trimmed by 8 bases and J by 4 bases, 6 bases remained unmatched. The germline CDR1 and CDR2 sequences are MNHEY and SVGAGI. CDR3 coding DNA: TGTGCCAGCTCTCAAGGACTAGCGGGAGGGTACGAGCAGTACTTC. It is translated as CASSQGLAGGYEQYF.

The chain has TRBV9 and TRBJ1-3, with 7 bases matching TRBD1. The CDR3 is 15 amino acids. Germline CDR1 reads SGDLS; CDR2 reads YYNGEE. The junction had 5 bases not matched to a gene; V was cut back by 4 bases and J by 1 base. For the CDR3, the DNA is TGTGCCAGCAGCCCACAGACAGGGTCTGGAAACACCATATATTTT. It is translated as CASSPQTGSGNTIYF.

The chain recombines TRBV5-8 with TRBJ2-5; 9 nucleotides match TRBD2. The CDR3 contains 15 residues. CDR1 is SGHTS, CDR2 YDEGEE, per germline. The V gene end was trimmed by 4 bases and the J gene end by 1 base; junction bases not matched to a gene: 5. The CDR3 loop is CASSHSGGLQETQYF. In DNA form, the CDR3 reads TGTGCCAGCAGCCATAGCGGGGGCCTCCAAGAGACCCAGTACTTC.

This chain uses TRBV6-5 with TRBJ2-3; D remains ambiguous. The germline gives CDR1 MNHEY, CDR2 SVGAGI. Trimming pared 7 bases from V and 2 bases from J, leaving 16 bases between. The CDR3 is 15 residues long. The CDR3 region is CASNGGVAYTDTQYF. The CDR3 DNA is TGTGCCAGCAATGGTGGGGTCGCCTACACAGATACGCAGTATTTT.

CDR3: CAWRGLGQPQHF. The CDR3 DNA reads TGTGCCTGGAGAGGCCTAGGTCAGCCCCAGCATTTT. The chain has TRBV30 and TRBJ1-5; D remains ambiguous. Between the trimmed V and J ends, which lost 3 bases and 6 bases, there was a span of 9 bases. Germline values: CDR1 GTSNPN, CDR2 SVGIG (reference sequence). The CDR3 loop spans 12 amino acids.

The V and J genes are TRBV19 and TRBJ2-5; D not resolved. Germline lookup yields CDR1 LNHDA and CDR2 SQIVND (reference sequence). CDR3 length equals 12 residues. Trimming cost V 4 bases and J 3 bases, with 6 bases left between them. The CDR3 DNA reads TGTGCCAGTAGTAGTCAGAAAGAGACCCAGTACTTC. Its protein is CASSSQKETQYF. Together with reference TRBV19 and TRBJ2-5, the CDR3 gives the full variable domain: DGGITQSPKYLFRKEGQNVTLSCEQNLNHDAMYWYRQDPGQGLRLIYYSQIVNDFQKGDIAEGYSVSREKKESFPLTVTSAQKNPTAFYLCASSSQKETQYFGPGTRLLVL.

This chain joins TRBV5-1 and TRBJ2-7; tentatively, D is TRBD1 (6 bases). CDR1 is SGHRS and CDR2 is YFSETQ in the germline V gene. Trimming removed 3 bases at V and 4 bases at J, with 8 bases between. This CDR3 has 12 amino acids. This CDR3 reads CASSSTGYEQYF. DNA for the CDR3: TGCGCCAGCAGCTCTACAGGGTACGAGCAGTACTTC.